A selection of T cell receptor beta chains follows, all from one sample in a study of spatial heterogeneity in lung cancer. TCRdb recomputed calls from the 5' RACE reads with MiXCR, one row per CDR3 protein. The table records 60,000 to 75,000 distinct CDR3 sequences, about 5.9% of them present only once. Sample: PBMCs, taken at surgery. These receptor sequences come from a female donor with early-stage non-small cell lung cancer. CDR3s include the opening cysteine and the closing phenylalanine or tryptophan. A D gene is named only where the DNA matches it firmly. Not all rows give a size; the values are once, few, many and, for expanded clones, a class.

NA 14 TRBJ2-3 NA TRBV6-1 CASSGATPPDTQYF TGTGCCAGCAGTGGAGCGACCCCTCCAGATACGCAGTATTTT
many 14 TRBJ1-1 NA TRBV7-3 CASSTGPGGTEAFF TGTGCCAGCAGCACCGGGCCTGGGGGGACTGAAGCTTTCTTT
many 16 TRBJ2-3 NA TRBV6-1 CASSEAIIGATDTQYF TGTGCCAGCAGTGAAGCCATTATAGGGGCCACAGATACGCAGTATTTT
many 14 TRBJ2-7 NA TRBV5-6 CASSWGQGPYEQYF TGTGCCAGCAGCTGGGGACAAGGCCCCTACGAGCAGTACTTC
many 13 TRBJ1-1 NA TRBV24-1 CATSQTTSAEAFF TGTGCCACCAGTCAGACTACTAGTGCTGAAGCTTTCTTT
NA 15 TRBJ1-2 TRBD1 TRBV5-6 CASSLGTGGDYGYTF TGTGCCAGCAGCTTAGGGACAGGGGGCGACTATGGCTACACCTTC
many 14 TRBJ2-1 NA TRBV3-1 CASSPTGRGNEQFF TGTGCCAGCAGCCCCACGGGGCGAGGCAATGAGCAGTTCTTC
NA 12 TRBJ2-7 NA TRBV11-2 CASSSDSYEQYF TGTGCCAGCAGCTCGGACAGCTACGAGCAGTACTTC
many 15 TRBJ1-1 TRBD1 TRBV29-1 CSAQDRGRGNTEAFF TGCAGCGCCCAGGACAGGGGGCGCGGGAACACTGAAGCTTTCTTT
NA 13 TRBJ1-4 NA TRBV9 CASSTVDGEKLFF TGTGCCAGCAGCACCGTAGATGGGGAAAAACTGTTTTTT
many 15 TRBJ1-5 NA TRBV2 CASRGGPDSNQPQHF TGTGCCAGCAGAGGGGGACCCGATAGCAATCAGCCCCAGCATTTT
many 14 TRBJ1-2 TRBD1 TRBV28 CASSLGQALDGYTF TGTGCCAGCAGCCTGGGACAGGCGCTCGATGGCTACACCTTC
NA 15 TRBJ2-7 TRBD1 TRBV5-4 CASSPTGTGLYEQYF TGTGCCAGCAGCCCTACCGGGACAGGGCTGTACGAGCAGTACTTC
many 14 TRBJ1-1 TRBD1 TRBV3-1 CASSQGQRNTEAFF TGTGCCAGCAGCCAGGGACAGCGGAACACTGAAGCTTTCTTT
many 15 TRBJ2-7 TRBD2 TRBV3-1 CASSLAQRGAYEQYF TGTGCCAGCAGCCTCGCCCAGCGGGGAGCCTACGAGCAGTACTTC
NA 13 TRBJ2-7 NA TRBV18 CASVPSGNYEQYF TGTGCCAGCGTCCCAAGCGGTAACTACGAGCAGTACTTC
few 17 TRBJ2-6 TRBD1 TRBV12-3/TRBV12-4 CASSSTGGRSGANVLTF TGTGCCAGCAGTTCTACAGGGGGACGCTCTGGGGCCAACGTCCTGACTTTC
few 18 TRBJ1-4 TRBD1 TRBV15 CATSRDPYSRQGREKLFF TGTGCCACCAGCAGAGATCCTTATTCGAGACAGGGTAGGGAAAAACTGTTTTTT
many 16 TRBJ2-2 TRBD2 TRBV12-3/TRBV12-4 CASTPRGGANTGELFF TGTGCCAGCACCCCCCGGGGGGGGGCGAACACCGGGGAGCTGTTTTTT
NA 16 TRBJ1-2 NA TRBV7-8 CASSLELLMGDYGYTF TGTGCCAGCAGCTTAGAGTTGTTAATGGGCGATTATGGCTACACCTTC
NA 16 TRBJ2-5 NA TRBV7-2 CASSLNGGRTFETQYF TGTGCCAGCAGCTTAAATGGGGGCAGGACGTTTGAGACCCAGTACTTC
many 16 TRBJ1-6 NA TRBV12-3/TRBV12-4 CASSSGVGSYNSPLHF TGTGCCAGCAGTTCGGGGGTGGGCTCCTATAATTCACCCCTCCACTTT
few 13 TRBJ1-3 NA TRBV20-1 CSATPLSGNTIYF TGCAGTGCTACCCCGCTCTCTGGAAACACCATATATTTT
NA 13 TRBJ1-3 NA TRBV29-1 CSVTGDSGNTIYF TGCAGCGTTACGGGGGACTCTGGAAACACCATATATTTT
NA 17 TRBJ2-7 TRBD1 TRBV2 CASSAVLPGQGSYEQYF TGTGCCAGCAGCGCAGTCCTACCGGGACAGGGGTCCTACGAGCAGTACTTC
many 15 TRBJ1-1 NA TRBV28 CASSLQSPPNTEAFF TGTGCCAGCAGTTTACAGAGTCCCCCGAACACTGAAGCTTTCTTT